Listed here are 18 T cell receptor beta chains from one sample, sequenced in a study of identifying expanded T cells in peripheral blood. This table comes from immunoSEQ multiplex PCR, and its TCRdb copy is limited to in-frame clones, with some not included. This sample yields around 68,000 clones, of which around 87% are seen a single time; 4.7% belongs to the top ten. The specimen was blood. These TCRs come from a person aged 18 to 69 in good health.

The chain links TRBV5-4 to TRBJ2-1, with 7 bases that match TRBD1. This CDR3 has 15 amino acids. Germline V CDR1 and CDR2: SGHNT, YYREEE (reference sequence). V dropped 4 bases and J dropped 2; count of bases not matched to a gene: 6. Written as DNA, the CDR3 is TGTGCCAGCAGCACAGGACAGGCGCCCTACAATGAGCAGTTCTTC. Translation: CASSTGQAPYNEQFF.

CDR3 nucleotide sequence: TGTGCCATCAAAATACAATCGGCGGTTGGCTACACCTTC. It codes for CAIKIQSAVGYTF. The chain recombines TRBV28 with TRBJ1-2; no firm D call. The CDR3 has 13 residues. The V gene's germline CDR1 is MDHEN and CDR2 SYDVKM. The V and J ends lost 10 bases and 7 bases respectively, with 19 bases between them.

This clone was observed once. The J gene is TRBJ2-5, the V gene TRBV6-1; D is unclear. The tail of the sequence fits TRBJ2-7 better, so the J call may be wrong. The CDR3 has 13 residues. Germline V gene sequence: CDR1 MNHNS, CDR2 SASEGT. The CDR3 coding sequence is TGTGCCAGCAATAGTGTTCGGTGGGGCGAGCAGTACTTC. This translates into CASNSVRWGEQYF.

This chain links TRBV5-1 with TRBJ2-5; D possibly corresponds to TRBD2 (6 bases). Trimming cost V 0 bases and J 6 bases, with 18 bases left between them. The germline V gene has CDR1 SGHRS and CDR2 YFSETQ. The CDR3 runs 16 residues. The CDR3 sequence: CASSLVFGGSFKTQYF. Written as DNA, the CDR3 is TGCGCCAGCAGCTTGGTCTTTGGAGGGTCGTTTAAGACCCAGTACTTC.

This chain links TRBV28 with TRBJ2-7; possibly TRBD2 for D (5 bases). Germline CDR1 and CDR2: MDHEN and SYDVKM. The CDR3 is made up of 15 amino acids. Trimming shortened V by 2 bases and J by 4 bases, and 15 bases separated the two germline ends. The CDR3 sequence is CASSLPGPGVYEQYF. The CDR3 nucleotides are TGTGCCAGCAGTTTACCCGGGCCCGGGGTTTACGAGCAGTACTTC.

The V and J genes are TRBV28 and TRBJ2-3, with 9 bases aligning to TRBD2. Germline CDR1 reads MDHEN; CDR2 reads SYDVKM. J gave up 2 bases and V 3 bases, and 12 bases lay outside the gene matches. This CDR3 contains 18 residues. This CDR3 is CASSFGGFPSGDTDTQYF. In DNA, the CDR3 is TGTGCCAGCAGTTTCGGGGGTTTTCCTAGCGGGGACACAGATACGCAGTATTTT.

The J gene is TRBJ2-7, the V gene TRBV6-1; TRBD2 agrees at 11 bases. The trim removed 3 bases at V and 6 bases at J, leaving 7 bases unmatched. Germline CDR1 is MNHNS and CDR2 is SASEGT. CDR3 length equals 15 residues. This CDR3 reads CASSDITSGSPEQYF. As DNA, the CDR3 is TGTGCCAGCAGTGATATAACTAGCGGGAGTCCCGAGCAGTACTTC.

This clone appeared once. V and J are TRBV5-1 and TRBJ1-5; 10 nucleotides align to TRBD1. The length of the CDR3 is 15 residues. The germline V gene encodes CDR1 SGHRS and CDR2 YFSETQ. J gave up 3 bases and V 4 bases, and 4 bases lay outside the gene matches. CDR3 sequence reads: CASSIGQGDNQPQHF. The CDR3 DNA sequence: TGCGCCAGCAGCATAGGACAGGGGGACAATCAGCCCCAGCATTTT.

The chain has TRBV7-3 and TRBJ2-5; 8 positions agree with TRBD1. Germline V gene data show CDR1 as SGHTA and CDR2 as FQGTGA. The CDR3 loop spans 13 amino acids. The V and J ends lost 5 bases and 6 bases, in that order; junction bases with no gene match: 5. Here the CDR3 reads CASSQGQGKTQYF. CDR3 DNA sequence: TGTGCCAGCAGCCAAGGACAGGGAAAGACCCAGTACTTC.

This clone was detected only once. This chain connects TRBV18 to TRBJ1-6, with D possibly TRBD1 on 5 matching bases. V was cut by 5 bases and J by 10 bases, with 15 bases left in between. Germline V gene sequence: CDR1 KGHSH, CDR2 LQKENI. The CDR3 spans 14 residues. The CDR3 here is CASSYQGEDSPLHF. The CDR3 nucleotides are TGTGCCAGCTCATATCAGGGAGAAGACTCACCCCTCCACTTT.

CDR3 protein: CASSPRQTTNEKLFF. The CDR3 DNA follows: TGTGCCAGCTCACCCCGACAGACCACTAATGAAAAACTGTTTTTT. The V gene is TRBV18, the J gene TRBJ1-4; D is possibly TRBD1 (5 bases). Germline-derived CDR1 and CDR2 are KGHSH and LQKENI. This CDR3 is built from 15 residues. Trimming took 3 bases from V and 2 from J, leaving 10 bases between them.

This chain joins TRBV5-8 and TRBJ1-2; maybe TRBD1 (5 bases). This CDR3 contains 13 residues. Trimming cost V 2 bases and J 2 bases, with 7 bases left between them. The germline V gene has CDR1 SGHTS and CDR2 YDEGEE. CDR3 DNA sequence: TGTGCCAGCAGCTTCCGACAGAACTATGGCTACACCTTC. Protein product: CASSFRQNYGYTF.

This chain uses TRBV9 with TRBJ2-3, with D possibly TRBD1 on 5 matching bases. Germline V CDR1 and CDR2: SGDLS, YYNGEE. The CDR3 is made up of 15 amino acids. V was shortened by 2 bases and J by 3 bases, with 13 bases between the two germline ends. The CDR3 coding sequence is TGTGCCAGCAGCGTCAGGGCCTTTTCAACAGATACGCAGTATTTT. The encoded protein is CASSVRAFSTDTQYF.

This clone was found once. The chain employs TRBV27 and TRBJ2-1; 7 nucleotides agree with TRBD2. The CDR3 is 15 residues long. CDR1 MNHEY and CDR2 SMNVEV come from the germline V gene (reference sequence). The J segment lost 2 bases and the V segment lost 2 bases, leaving 3 bases of the junction unmatched. For the CDR3, the DNA is TGTGCCAGCAGTTTACAAGCGGGGCCCTACAATGAGCAGTTCTTC. This gives the protein CASSLQAGPYNEQFF.

J is TRBJ2-1 and V is TRBV5-4; TRBD2 is a possible D gene (5 bases). The CDR3 is 17 residues long. The V gene lost 4 bases and the J gene lost 4 bases, with 21 bases spanning the gap. Germline loops: CDR1 SGHNT, CDR2 YYREEE (reference sequence). The CDR3 region is CASSQATRGGSYNEQFF. The CDR3 DNA sequence: TGTGCCAGCAGCCAAGCCACGCGCGGCGGGTCTTACAATGAGCAGTTCTTC.

The table lists this clone with a few counts. The chain links TRBV10-2 to TRBJ1-6; D not certain. This CDR3 region has 12 residues. Germline V gene data show CDR1 as WSHSY and CDR2 as SAAADI. Trimming stripped 8 bases from V and 8 bases from J, with 10 bases between. The CDR3 DNA is TGCGCCAGCGGACCGTCAGATTCACCCCTCCACTTT. Translation gives CASGPSDSPLHF.

The chain is built from TRBV28 and TRBJ1-1, with D possibly being TRBD1 (6 bases). CDR3 length equals 16 residues. V was cut by 1 base and J by 3 bases, with 15 bases left in between. CDR1 and CDR2 (germline): MDHEN, SYDVKM. In DNA form, the CDR3 reads TGTGCCAGCAGTTTATCGAACGCAGGGGATGACACTGAAGCTTTCTTT. Its translation: CASSLSNAGDDTEAFF.

This clone has only a few counts. The chain has TRBV11-2 and TRBJ2-5, with D unclear. This CDR3 spans 15 amino acids. Germline values: CDR1 SGHAT, CDR2 FQNNGV. V was cut by 4 bases and J by 1 base, with 13 bases left in between. CDR3 DNA sequence: TGTGCCAGCAGCTCCTCGTTGCGGCCCCAAGAGACCCAGTACTTC. Encoded protein: CASSSSLRPQETQYF. Full variable domain (remainder filled in from reference TRBV11-2 and TRBJ2-5): EAGVAQSPRYKIIEKRQSVAFWCNPISGHATLYWYQQILGQGPKLLIQFQNNGVVDDSQLPKDRFSAERLKGVDSTLKIQPAKLEDSAVYLCASSSSLRPQETQYFGPGTRLLVL.